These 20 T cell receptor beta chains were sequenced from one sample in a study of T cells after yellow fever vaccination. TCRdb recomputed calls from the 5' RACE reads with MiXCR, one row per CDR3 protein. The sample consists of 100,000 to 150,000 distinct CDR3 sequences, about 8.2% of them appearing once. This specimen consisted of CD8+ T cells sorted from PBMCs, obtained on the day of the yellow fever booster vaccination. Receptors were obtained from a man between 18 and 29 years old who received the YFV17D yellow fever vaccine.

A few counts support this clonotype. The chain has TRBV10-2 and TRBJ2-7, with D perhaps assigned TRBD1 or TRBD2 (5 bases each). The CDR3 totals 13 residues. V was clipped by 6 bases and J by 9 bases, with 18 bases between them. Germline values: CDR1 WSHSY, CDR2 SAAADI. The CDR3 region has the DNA TGCGCCAGCAGCGGGGCCGGGCGTAGGGGGCAGTACTTC. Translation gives CASSGAGRRGQYF.

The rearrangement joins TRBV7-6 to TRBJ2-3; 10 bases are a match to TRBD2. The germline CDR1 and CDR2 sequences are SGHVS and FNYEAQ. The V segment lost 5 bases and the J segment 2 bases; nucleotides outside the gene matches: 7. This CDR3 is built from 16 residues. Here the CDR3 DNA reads TGTGCCAGCAGCGGGGACGGGACTAGCGCCACAGATACGCAGTATTTT. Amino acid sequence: CASSGDGTSATDTQYF.

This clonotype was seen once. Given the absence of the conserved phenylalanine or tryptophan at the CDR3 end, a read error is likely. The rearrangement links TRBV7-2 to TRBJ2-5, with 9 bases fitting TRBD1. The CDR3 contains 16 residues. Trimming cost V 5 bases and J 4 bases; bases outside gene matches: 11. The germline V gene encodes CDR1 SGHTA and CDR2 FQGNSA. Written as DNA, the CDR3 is TGTGCCAGCAGCCGGGGACAGGGAAGAAGAGGAGAGACCCAGTACTCC. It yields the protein CASSRGQGRRGETQYS.

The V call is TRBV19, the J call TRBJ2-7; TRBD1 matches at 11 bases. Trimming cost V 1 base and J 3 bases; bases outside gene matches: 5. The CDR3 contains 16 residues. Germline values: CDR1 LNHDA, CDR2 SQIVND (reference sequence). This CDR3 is CASSIGRTGGFYEQYF. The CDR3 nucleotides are TGTGCCAGTAGTATAGGTCGGACAGGGGGCTTCTACGAGCAGTACTTC.

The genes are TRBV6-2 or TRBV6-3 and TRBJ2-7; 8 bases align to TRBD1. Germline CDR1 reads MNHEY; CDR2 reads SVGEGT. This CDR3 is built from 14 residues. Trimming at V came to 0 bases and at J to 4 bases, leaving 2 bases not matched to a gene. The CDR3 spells CASSYSDRVYEQYV. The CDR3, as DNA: TGTGCCAGCAGTTACTCGGACAGGGTGTACGAGCAGTACGTC.

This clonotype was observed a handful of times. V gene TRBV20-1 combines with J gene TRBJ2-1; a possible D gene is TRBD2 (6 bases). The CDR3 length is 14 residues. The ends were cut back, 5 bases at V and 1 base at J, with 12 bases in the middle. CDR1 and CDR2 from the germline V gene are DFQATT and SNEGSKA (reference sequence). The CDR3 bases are TGCAGTGCTCGGGAGTTTGGGTCCTACAATGAGCAGTTCTTC. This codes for CSAREFGSYNEQFF.

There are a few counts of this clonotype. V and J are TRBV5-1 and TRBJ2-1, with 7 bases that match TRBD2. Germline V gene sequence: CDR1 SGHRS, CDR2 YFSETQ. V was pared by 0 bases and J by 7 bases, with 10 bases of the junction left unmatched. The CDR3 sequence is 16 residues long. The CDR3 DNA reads TGCGCCAGCAGCTTGGGAGTGGACTCCGGGGGGAATGAGCAGTTCTTC. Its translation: CASSLGVDSGGNEQFF.

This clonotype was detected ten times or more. CDR3 DNA: TGCGCCAGCAGCCAGACAGGCCTCTACGAGCAGTACTTC. Its translation: CASSQTGLYEQYF. J is TRBJ2-7 and V is TRBV5-1; D might be TRBD1 (6 bases). CDR1 and CDR2 from the germline V gene are SGHRS and YFSETQ. The germline V and J ends were trimmed by 4 bases and 3 bases, with 11 bases remaining between them. The CDR3 is made up of 13 amino acids.

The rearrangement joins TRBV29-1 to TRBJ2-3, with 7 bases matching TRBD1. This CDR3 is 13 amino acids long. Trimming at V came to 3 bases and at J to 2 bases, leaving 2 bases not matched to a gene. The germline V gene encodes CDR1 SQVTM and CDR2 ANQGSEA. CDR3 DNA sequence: TGCAGCGTTGAGAGGGGGCACACAGATACGCAGTATTTT. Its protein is CSVERGHTDTQYF.

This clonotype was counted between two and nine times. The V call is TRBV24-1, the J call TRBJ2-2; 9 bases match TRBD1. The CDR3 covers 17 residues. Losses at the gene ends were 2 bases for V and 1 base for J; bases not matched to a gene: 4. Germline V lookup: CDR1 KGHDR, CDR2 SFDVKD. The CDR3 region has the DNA TGTGCCACCAGTGATTCGCCGGGACAGGGGAACACCGGGGAGCTGTTTTTT. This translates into CATSDSPGQGNTGELFF.

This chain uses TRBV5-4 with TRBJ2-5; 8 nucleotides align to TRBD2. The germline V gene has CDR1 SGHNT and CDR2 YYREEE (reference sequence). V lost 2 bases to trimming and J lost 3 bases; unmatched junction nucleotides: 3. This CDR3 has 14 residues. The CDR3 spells CASSFGGAEETQYF. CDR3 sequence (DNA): TGTGCCAGCAGCTTCGGGGGGGCCGAAGAGACCCAGTACTTC.

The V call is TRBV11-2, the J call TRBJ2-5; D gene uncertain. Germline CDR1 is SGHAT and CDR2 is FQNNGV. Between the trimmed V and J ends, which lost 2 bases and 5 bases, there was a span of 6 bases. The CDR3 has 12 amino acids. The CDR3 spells CASSLLDETQYF. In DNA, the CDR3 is TGTGCCAGCAGCTTACTCGACGAGACCCAGTACTTC.

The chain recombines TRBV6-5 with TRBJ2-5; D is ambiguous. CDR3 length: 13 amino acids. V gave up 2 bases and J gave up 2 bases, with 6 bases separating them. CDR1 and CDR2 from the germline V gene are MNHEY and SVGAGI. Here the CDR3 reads CASSYAVQETQYF. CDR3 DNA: TGTGCCAGCAGTTACGCAGTACAAGAGACCCAGTACTTC.

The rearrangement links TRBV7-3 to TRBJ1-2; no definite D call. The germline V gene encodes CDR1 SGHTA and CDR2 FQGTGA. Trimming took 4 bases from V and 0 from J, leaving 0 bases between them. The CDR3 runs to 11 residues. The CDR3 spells CASSSNYGYTF. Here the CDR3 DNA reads TGTGCCAGCAGCTCTAACTATGGCTACACCTTC.

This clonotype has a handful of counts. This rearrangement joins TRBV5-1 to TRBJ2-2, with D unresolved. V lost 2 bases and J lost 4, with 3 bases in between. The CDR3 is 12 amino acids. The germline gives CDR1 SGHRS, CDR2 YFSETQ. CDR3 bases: TGCGCCAGCAGCTTTTTCACCGGGGAGCTGTTTTTT. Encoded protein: CASSFFTGELFF.

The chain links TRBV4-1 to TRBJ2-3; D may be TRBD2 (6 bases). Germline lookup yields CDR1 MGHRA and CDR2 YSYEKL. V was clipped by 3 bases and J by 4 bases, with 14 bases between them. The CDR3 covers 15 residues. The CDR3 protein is CASSHRGTLADTQYF. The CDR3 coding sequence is TGCGCCAGCAGCCACCGAGGGACTTTAGCAGATACGCAGTATTTT.

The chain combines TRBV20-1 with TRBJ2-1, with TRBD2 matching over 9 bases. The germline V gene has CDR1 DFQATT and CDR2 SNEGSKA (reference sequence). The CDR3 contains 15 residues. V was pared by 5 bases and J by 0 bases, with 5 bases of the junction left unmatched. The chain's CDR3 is CSAGDSGSSYNEQFF. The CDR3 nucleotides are TGCAGTGCTGGGGATAGCGGGAGCTCCTACAATGAGCAGTTCTTC.

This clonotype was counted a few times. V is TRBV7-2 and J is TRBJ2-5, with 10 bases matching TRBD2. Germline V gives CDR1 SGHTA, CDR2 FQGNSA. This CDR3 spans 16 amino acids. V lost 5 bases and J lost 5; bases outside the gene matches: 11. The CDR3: CASSPSQRGGPETQYF. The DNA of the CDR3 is TGTGCCAGCAGCCCGAGCCAGCGGGGGGGCCCCGAGACCCAGTACTTC. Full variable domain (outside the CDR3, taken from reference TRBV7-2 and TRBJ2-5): GAGVSQSPSNKVTEKGKDVELRCDPISGHTALYWYRQSLGQGLEFLIYFQGNSAPDKSGLPSDRFSAERTGGSVSTLTIQRTQQEDSAVYLCASSPSQRGGPETQYFGPGTRLLVL.

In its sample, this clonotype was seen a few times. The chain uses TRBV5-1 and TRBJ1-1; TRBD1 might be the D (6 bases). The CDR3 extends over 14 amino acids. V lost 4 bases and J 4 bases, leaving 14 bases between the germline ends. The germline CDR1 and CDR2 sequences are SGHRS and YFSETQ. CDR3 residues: CASSAGGDVTEAFF. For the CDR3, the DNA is TGCGCCAGCAGCGCCGGGGGCGACGTCACTGAAGCTTTCTTT.

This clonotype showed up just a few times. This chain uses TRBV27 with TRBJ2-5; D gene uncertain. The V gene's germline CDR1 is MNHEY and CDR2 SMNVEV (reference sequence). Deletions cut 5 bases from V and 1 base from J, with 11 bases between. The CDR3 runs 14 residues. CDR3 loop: CASSEPGPQETQYF. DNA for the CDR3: TGTGCCAGCAGTGAGCCGGGCCCCCAAGAGACCCAGTACTTC.